This is a list of T cell receptor beta chains from one sample in a study of immune cell composition in non-small cell lung cancer. Data came from immunoSEQ multiplex PCR; TCRdb stores just in-frame clones and leaves some out. Of some 8,000 clones in the sample, roughly 65% are singletons; the top ten hold roughly 8%. What was sequenced was lung tumor tissue. The receptor set was obtained from a human donor with non-small cell lung cancer. The CDR3 runs from the conserved cysteine through the conserved F or W. The order of the fields is V gene, J gene, clone size, D gene, CDR3 protein, CDR3 DNA. D genes are given only for firm matches. A row's size may be missing; if present it is once, few, many or a size class.

TRBV18	TRBJ2-7	NA	NA	CASSSGAASYEQYF	TGTGCCAGCTCAAGTGGGGCAGCTTCCTACGAGCAGTACTTC
TRBV27	TRBJ2-7	NA	TRBD1	CASSLRDRGHEQYF	TGTGCCAGCAGTTTAAGGGACAGGGGACACGAGCAGTACTTC
TRBV9	TRBJ1-2	NA	NA	CASSVYGGGYTF	TGTGCCAGCAGCGTATACGGGGGTGGCTACACCTTC
TRBV4-1	TRBJ2-3	NA	TRBD2	CASSQEPSGIDTQYF	TGCGCCAGCAGCCAAGAGCCTAGCGGGATTGATACGCAGTATTTT
TRBV30	TRBJ2-3	NA	NA	CAWTLHTTDTQYF	TGTGCCTGGACCCTGCACACCACAGATACGCAGTATTTT
TRBV9	TRBJ2-1	NA	NA	CASNTAGRPYNEQFF	TGTGCCAGCAACACAGCGGGCCGGCCCTACAATGAGCAGTTCTTC
TRBV4-2	TRBJ2-3	NA	TRBD1	CASSLGQGVTDTQYF	TGTGCCAGCAGCCTTGGACAGGGCGTCACAGATACGCAGTATTTT
TRBV5-6	TRBJ2-5	few	TRBD1	CASSLVGQGQETQYF	TGTGCCAGCAGCTTGGTGGGACAGGGGCAAGAGACCCAGTACTTC
TRBV18	TRBJ2-2	NA	NA	CASSPSTQNTGELFF	TGTGCCAGCTCACCGTCTACCCAAAACACCGGGGAGCTGTTTTTT
TRBV4-1	TRBJ1-1	NA	NA	CASSQVGAFTPVGAFF	TGCGCCAGCAGCCAAGTCGGTGCCTTTACCCCGGTCGGAGCTTTCTTT
TRBV18	TRBJ2-7	few	TRBD2	CASSPGSGLAGIYEQYF	TGTGCCAGCTCACCAGGGAGCGGGCTAGCGGGGATCTACGAGCAGTACTTC
TRBV5-5	TRBJ2-5	once	TRBD2	CASSPLAGVYQETQYF	TGTGCCAGCAGCCCCCTAGCGGGGGTGTACCAAGAGACCCAGTACTTC
TRBV9	TRBJ1-3	NA	NA	CASSVGVSSGNTIYF	TGTGCCAGCAGCGTCGGGGTTAGCTCTGGAAACACCATATATTTT
TRBV29-1	TRBJ1-4	once	TRBD1	CSAQGANEKLFF	TGCAGCGCCCAGGGGGCTAATGAAAAACTGTTTTTT
TRBV5-4	TRBJ2-5	NA	NA	CASSPGQRETQYF	TGTGCCAGCAGCCCTGGACAGCGAGAGACCCAGTACTTC
TRBV9	TRBJ2-1	few	NA	CASSIGANEQFF	TGTGCCAGCAGCATTGGGGCCAATGAGCAGTTCTTC
TRBV5-4	TRBJ2-1	once	TRBD2	CASSLVGRYNEQFF	TGTGCCAGCAGCTTGGTCGGGAGGTACAATGAGCAGTTCTTC
TRBV10-1	TRBJ2-7	few	TRBD2	CASSRETSGIGYEQYF	TGCGCCAGCAGCCGGGAGACTAGCGGGATAGGCTACGAGCAGTACTTC
TRBV6-1	TRBJ2-3	NA	TRBD2	CASSGQTSGGRDTQYF	TGTGCCAGCAGTGGACAGACTAGCGGGGGTAGAGATACGCAGTATTTT
TRBV5-5	TRBJ2-2	NA	TRBD1	CASSDRANTGELFF	TGTGCCAGCAGCGACAGGGCCAACACCGGGGAGCTGTTTTTT
TRBV11-2	TRBJ2-1	NA	NA	CASSLDSVYNEQFF	TGTGCCAGCAGCTTAGATTCTGTCTACAATGAGCAGTTCTTC
TRBV16	TRBJ2-7	few	NA	CASSQNDGDSYEQYF	TGTGCCAGCAGCCAGAACGACGGGGACTCCTACGAGCAGTACTTC
TRBV6-1	TRBJ1-5	NA	NA	CASSPTRGSNQPQHF	TGTGCCAGCAGTCCCACCAGGGGTAGCAATCAGCCCCAGCATTTT
TRBV10-3	TRBJ2-1	NA	TRBD2	CALQPELAGETEQFF	TGTGCCCTACAACCCGAACTAGCGGGGGAAACTGAGCAGTTCTTC
TRBV5-1	TRBJ2-7	NA	TRBD2	CASSLNALAGDGYEQYF	TGCGCCAGCAGCCTAAACGCACTAGCGGGAGACGGGTACGAGCAGTACTTC